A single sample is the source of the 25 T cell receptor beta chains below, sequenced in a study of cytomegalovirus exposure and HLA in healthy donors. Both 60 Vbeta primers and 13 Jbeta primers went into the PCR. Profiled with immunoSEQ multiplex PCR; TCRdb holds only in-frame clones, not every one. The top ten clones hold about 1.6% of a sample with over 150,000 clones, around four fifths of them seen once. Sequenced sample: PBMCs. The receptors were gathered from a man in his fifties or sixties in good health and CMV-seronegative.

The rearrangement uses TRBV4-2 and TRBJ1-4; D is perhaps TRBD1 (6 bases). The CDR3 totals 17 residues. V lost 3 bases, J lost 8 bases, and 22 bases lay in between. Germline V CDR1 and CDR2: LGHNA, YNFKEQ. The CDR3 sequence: CASSHAFRGRVGEKLFF. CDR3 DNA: TGTGCCAGCAGCCACGCCTTCAGGGGCAGGGTCGGGGAAAAACTGTTTTTT.

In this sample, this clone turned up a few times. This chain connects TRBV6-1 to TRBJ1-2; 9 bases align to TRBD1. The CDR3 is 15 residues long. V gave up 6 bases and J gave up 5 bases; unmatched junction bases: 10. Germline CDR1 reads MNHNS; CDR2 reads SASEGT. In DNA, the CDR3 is TGTGCCAGCAGGGACTTACAGGGGGCCGATTATGGCTACACCTTC. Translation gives CASRDLQGADYGYTF.

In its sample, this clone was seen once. The CDR3 nucleotides are TGTGCCAGCAGCTCCGGGACAGGGTCCCCAGATACGCAGTATTTT. Its protein is CASSSGTGSPDTQYF. This sequence joins TRBV13 and TRBJ2-3; the match to TRBD1 covers 9 bases. The CDR3 has 15 amino acids. The V and J ends lost 4 bases and 4 bases, in that order; junction bases with no gene match: 6. Germline V gene lookup returns CDR1 PRHDT and CDR2 FYEKMQ (reference sequence).

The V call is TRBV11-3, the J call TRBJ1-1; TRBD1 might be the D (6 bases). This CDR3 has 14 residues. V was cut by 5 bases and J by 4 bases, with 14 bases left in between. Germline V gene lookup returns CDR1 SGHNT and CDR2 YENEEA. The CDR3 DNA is TGTGCCAGCAGCCCCGGGGGGCGGGCCACTGAAGCTTTCTTT. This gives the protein CASSPGGRATEAFF.

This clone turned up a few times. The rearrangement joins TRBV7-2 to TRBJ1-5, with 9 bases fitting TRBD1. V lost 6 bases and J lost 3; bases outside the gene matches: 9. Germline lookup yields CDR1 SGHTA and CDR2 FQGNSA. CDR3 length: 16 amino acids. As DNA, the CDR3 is TGTGCCAGCAGTCGACAGGGGACAGGGAACAATCAGCCCCAGCATTTT. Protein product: CASSRQGTGNNQPQHF.

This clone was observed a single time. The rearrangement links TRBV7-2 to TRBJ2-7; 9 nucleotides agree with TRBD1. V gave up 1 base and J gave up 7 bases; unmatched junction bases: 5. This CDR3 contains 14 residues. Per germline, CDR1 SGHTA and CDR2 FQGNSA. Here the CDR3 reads CASSLDRGLREQYF. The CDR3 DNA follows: TGTGCCAGCAGCTTAGACAGGGGGCTGAGAGAGCAGTACTTC.

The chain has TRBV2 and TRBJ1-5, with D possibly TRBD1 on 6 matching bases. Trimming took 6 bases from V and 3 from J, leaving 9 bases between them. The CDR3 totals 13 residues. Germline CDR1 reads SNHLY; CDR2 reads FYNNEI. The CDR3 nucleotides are TGTGCCAGCAGGAGGACAGTCAATCAGCCCCAGCATTTT. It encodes CASRRTVNQPQHF.

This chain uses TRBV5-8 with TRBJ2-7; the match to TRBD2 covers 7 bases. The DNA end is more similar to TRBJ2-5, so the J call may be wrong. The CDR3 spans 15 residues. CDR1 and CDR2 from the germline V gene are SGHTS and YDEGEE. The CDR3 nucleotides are TGTGCCAGCAGCTTGGGCCGTACGGCTAGCGGGACCCAGTACTTC. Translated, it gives CASSLGRTASGTQYF.

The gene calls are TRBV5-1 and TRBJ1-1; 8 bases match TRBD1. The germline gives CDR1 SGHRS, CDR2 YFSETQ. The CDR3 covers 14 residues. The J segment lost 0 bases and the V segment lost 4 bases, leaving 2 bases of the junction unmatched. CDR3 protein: CASSQGAMNTEAFF. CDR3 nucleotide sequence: TGCGCCAGCAGCCAGGGGGCGATGAACACTGAAGCTTTCTTT.

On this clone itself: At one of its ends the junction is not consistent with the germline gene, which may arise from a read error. Here the CDR3 DNA reads TGTTCCAGCAGCCTCATACCGGGGGAACTGAGCTCCTACAATGAGCAGTTCTTC. It specifies CSSSLIPGELSSYNEQFF. The chain joins TRBV7-9 to TRBJ2-1, with D maybe TRBD2 (6 bases). CDR1 is SEHNR and CDR2 is FQNEAQ in the germline V gene (reference sequence). The CDR3 is 18 amino acids.

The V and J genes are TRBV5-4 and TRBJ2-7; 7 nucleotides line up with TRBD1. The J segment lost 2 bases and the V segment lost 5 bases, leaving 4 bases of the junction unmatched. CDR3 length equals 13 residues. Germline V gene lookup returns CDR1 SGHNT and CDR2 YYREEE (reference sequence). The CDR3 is CASRGQDAYEQYF. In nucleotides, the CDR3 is TGTGCCAGCAGAGGACAGGACGCCTACGAGCAGTACTTC.

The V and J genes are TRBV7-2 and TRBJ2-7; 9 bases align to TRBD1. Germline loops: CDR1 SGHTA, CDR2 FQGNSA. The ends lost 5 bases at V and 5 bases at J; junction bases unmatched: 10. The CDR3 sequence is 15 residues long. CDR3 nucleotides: TGTGCCAGCAGCCTCCCCGGGACAGGGTTTCACGAGCAGTACTTC. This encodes CASSLPGTGFHEQYF.

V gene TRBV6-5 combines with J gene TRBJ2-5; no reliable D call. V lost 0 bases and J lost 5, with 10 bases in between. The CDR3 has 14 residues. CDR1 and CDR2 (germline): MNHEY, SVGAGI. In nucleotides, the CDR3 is TGTGCCAGCAGTTACTCGCGCGTGCGGGAGACCCAGTACTTC. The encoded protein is CASSYSRVRETQYF.

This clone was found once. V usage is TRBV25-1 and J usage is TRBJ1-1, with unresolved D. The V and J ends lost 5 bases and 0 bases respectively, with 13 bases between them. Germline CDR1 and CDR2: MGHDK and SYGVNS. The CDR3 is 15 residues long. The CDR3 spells CASSRLKAVNTEAFF. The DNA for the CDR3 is TGTGCCAGCAGTCGCCTGAAGGCGGTGAACACTGAAGCTTTCTTT.

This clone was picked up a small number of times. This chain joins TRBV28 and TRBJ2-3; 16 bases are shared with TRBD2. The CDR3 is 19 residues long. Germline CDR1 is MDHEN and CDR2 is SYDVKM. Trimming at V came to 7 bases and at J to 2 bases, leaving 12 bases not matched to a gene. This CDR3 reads CASNTGGLAGGKLTDTQYF. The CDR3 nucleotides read TGTGCCAGCAATACTGGGGGACTAGCGGGAGGGAAACTCACAGATACGCAGTATTTT.

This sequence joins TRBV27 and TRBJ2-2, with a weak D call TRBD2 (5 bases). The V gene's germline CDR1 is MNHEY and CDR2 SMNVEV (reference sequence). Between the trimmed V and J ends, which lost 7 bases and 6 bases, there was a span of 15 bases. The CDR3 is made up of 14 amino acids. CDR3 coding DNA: TGTGCCAGCAAGAGCCTAGGAGGACCCGGGGAGCTGTTTTTT. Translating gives CASKSLGGPGELFF.

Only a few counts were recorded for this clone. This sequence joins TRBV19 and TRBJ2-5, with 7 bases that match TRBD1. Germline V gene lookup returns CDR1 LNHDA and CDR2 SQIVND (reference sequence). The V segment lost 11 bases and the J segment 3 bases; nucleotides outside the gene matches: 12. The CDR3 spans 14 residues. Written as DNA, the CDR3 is TGTGCCTTCGAAGGTAGGGGGCCTGAAGAGACCCAGTACTTC. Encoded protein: CAFEGRGPEETQYF.

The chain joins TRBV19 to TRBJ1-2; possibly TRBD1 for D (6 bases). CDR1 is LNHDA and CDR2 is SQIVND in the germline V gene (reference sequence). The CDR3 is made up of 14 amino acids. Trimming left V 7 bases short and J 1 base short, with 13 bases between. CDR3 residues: CASIETGDNYGYTF. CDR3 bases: TGTGCCAGTATTGAGACAGGAGATAACTATGGCTACACCTTC.

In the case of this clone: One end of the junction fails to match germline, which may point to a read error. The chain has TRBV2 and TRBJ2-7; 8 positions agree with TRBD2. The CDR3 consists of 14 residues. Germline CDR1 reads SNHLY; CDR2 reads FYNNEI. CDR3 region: CASSEARGSGDKFF. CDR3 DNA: TGTGCCAGCAGTGAAGCGCGGGGTAGCGGGGACAAATTCTTC. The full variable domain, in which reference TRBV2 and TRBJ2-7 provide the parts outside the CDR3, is EPEVTQTPSHQVTQMGQEVILRCVPISNHLYFYWYRQILGQKVEFLVSFYNNEISEKSEIFDDQFSVERPDGSNFTLKIRSTKLEDSAMYFCASSEARGSGDKFFGPGTRLTVT.

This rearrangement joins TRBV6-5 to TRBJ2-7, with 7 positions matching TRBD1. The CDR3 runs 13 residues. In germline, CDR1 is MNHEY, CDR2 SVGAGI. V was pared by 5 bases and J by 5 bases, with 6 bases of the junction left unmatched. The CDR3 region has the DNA TGTGCCAGCAGTAGAACAGGGGTTCACGAGCAGTACTTC. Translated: CASSRTGVHEQYF.

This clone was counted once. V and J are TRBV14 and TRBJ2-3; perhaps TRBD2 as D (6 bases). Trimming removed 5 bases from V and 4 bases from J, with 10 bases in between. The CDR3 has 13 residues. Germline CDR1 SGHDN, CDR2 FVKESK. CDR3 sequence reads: CASSIGTSDTQYF. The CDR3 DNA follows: TGTGCCAGCAGCATAGGGACTTCAGATACGCAGTATTTT. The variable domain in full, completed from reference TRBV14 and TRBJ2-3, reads EAGVTQFPSHSVIEKGQTVTLRCDPISGHDNLYWYRRVMGKEIKFLLHFVKESKQDESGMPNNRFLAERTGGTYSTLKVQPAELEDSGVYFCASSIGTSDTQYFGPGTRLTVL.

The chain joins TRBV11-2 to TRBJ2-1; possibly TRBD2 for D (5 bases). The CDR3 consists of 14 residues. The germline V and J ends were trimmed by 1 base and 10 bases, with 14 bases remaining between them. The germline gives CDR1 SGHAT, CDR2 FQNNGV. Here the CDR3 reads CASSLASHSGEQFF. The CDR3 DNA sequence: TGTGCCAGCAGCTTAGCCAGCCACTCGGGGGAGCAGTTCTTC.

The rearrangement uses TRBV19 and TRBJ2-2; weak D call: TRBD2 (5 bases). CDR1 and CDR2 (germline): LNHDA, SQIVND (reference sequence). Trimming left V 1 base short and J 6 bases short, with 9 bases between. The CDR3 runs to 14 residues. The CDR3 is CASSIGLAAGELFF. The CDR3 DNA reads TGTGCCAGTAGTATAGGGCTAGCTGCCGGGGAGCTGTTTTTT.

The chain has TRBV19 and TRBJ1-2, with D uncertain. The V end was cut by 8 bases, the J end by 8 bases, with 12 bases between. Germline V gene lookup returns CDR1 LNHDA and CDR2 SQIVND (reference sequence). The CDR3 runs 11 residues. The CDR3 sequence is CASYSGWGYTF. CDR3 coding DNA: TGTGCCAGTTATAGCGGGTGGGGCTACACCTTC.

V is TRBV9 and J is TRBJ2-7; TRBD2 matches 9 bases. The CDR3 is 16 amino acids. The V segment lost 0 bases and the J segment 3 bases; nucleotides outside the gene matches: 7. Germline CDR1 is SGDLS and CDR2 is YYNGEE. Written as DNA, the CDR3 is TGTGCCAGCAGCGTAGGGCTAGCGGGGAATTTCTACGAGCAGTACTTC. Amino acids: CASSVGLAGNFYEQYF.